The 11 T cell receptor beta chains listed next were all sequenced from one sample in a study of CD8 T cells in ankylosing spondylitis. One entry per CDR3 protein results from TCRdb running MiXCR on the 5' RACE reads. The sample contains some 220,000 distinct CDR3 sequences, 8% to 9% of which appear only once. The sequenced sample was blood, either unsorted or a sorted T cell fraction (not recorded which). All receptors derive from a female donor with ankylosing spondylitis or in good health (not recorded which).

CDR3 region: CASSPGTDLGQYF. The CDR3 DNA sequence: TGTGCCAGCTCTCCCGGGACAGATCTTGGGCAGTACTTC. The chain recombines TRBV18 with TRBJ2-7; 7 positions agree with TRBD1. Looked up from germline, CDR1 is KGHSH and CDR2 is LQKENI. The CDR3 loop spans 13 amino acids. Trimming cost V 6 bases and J 9 bases; bases outside gene matches: 11.

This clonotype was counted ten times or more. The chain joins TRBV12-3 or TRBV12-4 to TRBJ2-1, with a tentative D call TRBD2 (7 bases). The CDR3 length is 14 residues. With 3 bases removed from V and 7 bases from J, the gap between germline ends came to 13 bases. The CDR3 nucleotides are TGTGCCAGCAGTTTTGGGGGAGGGGGGAATGAGCAGTTCTTC. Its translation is CASSFGGGGNEQFF.

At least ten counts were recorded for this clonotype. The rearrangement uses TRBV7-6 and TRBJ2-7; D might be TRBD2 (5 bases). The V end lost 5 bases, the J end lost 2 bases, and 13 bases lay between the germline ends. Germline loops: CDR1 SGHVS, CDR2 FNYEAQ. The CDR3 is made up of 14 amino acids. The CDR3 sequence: CASSPRGRPYEQYF. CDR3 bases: TGTGCCAGCAGCCCCAGAGGGCGCCCCTACGAGCAGTACTTC.

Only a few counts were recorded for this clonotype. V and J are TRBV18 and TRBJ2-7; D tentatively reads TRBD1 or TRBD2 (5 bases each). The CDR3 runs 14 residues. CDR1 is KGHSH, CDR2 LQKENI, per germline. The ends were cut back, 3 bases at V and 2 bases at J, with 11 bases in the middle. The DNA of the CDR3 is TGTGCCAGCTCACCGGGAGACAGCCCCTACGAGCAGTACTTC. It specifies CASSPGDSPYEQYF.

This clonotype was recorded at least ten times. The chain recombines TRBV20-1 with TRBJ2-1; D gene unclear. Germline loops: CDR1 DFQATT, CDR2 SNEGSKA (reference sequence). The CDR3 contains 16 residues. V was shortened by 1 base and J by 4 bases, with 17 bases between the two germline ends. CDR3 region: CSARGGGLVEYNEQFF. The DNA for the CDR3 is TGCAGTGCTAGAGGGGGTGGGCTGGTTGAATACAATGAGCAGTTCTTC.

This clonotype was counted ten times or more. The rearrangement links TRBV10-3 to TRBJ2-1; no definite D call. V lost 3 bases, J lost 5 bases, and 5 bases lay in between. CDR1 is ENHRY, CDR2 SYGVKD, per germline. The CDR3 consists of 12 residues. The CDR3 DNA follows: TGTGCCATCAGTGATGGGGACAATGAGCAGTTCTTC. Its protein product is CAISDGDNEQFF.

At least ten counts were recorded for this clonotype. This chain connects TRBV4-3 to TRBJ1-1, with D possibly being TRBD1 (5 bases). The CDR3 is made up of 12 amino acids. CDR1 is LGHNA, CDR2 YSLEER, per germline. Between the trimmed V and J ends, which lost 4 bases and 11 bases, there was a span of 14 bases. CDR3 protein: CASSRRGGRAFF. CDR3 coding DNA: TGCGCCAGCAGCCGGAGGGGCGGCAGGGCTTTCTTT.

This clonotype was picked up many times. DNA of the CDR3: TGTGCCAGCAGTTTAAACAGGGGGGACGGCTACACCTTC. Translating gives CASSLNRGDGYTF. The chain is built from TRBV27 and TRBJ1-2, with 8 bases lining up with TRBD1. Trimming at V came to 2 bases and at J to 8 bases, leaving 4 bases not matched to a gene. Looked up from germline, CDR1 is MNHEY and CDR2 is SMNVEV (reference sequence). This CDR3 region has 13 residues.

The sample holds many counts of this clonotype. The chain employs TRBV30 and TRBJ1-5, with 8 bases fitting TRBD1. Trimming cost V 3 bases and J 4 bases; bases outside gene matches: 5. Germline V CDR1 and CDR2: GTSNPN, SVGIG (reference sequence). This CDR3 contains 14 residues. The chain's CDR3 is CAWSWTGRNQPQHF. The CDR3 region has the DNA TGTGCCTGGAGCTGGACAGGGAGGAATCAGCCCCAGCATTTT.

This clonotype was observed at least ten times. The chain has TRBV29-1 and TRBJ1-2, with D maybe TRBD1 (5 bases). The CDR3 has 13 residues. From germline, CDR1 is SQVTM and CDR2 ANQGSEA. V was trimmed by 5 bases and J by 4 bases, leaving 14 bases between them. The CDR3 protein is CSVRNRGTYGYTF. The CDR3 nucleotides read TGCAGCGTTCGGAATCGGGGGACCTATGGCTACACCTTC.

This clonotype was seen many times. DNA for the CDR3: TGTGCCAGCAGTCCTAGCGGGAGTAGAGGGGCCAACGTCCTGACTTTC. As protein: CASSPSGSRGANVLTF. This rearrangement joins TRBV25-1 to TRBJ2-6; the match to TRBD2 covers 10 bases. Germline V CDR1 and CDR2: MGHDK, SYGVNS. The CDR3 is 16 residues long. Trimming removed 5 bases from V and 4 bases from J; junction bases left unmatched: 5.